The next 18 T cell receptor beta chains were all read from a single sample in a study of OX40 agonist ivuxolimab in advanced cancers. This table comes from immunoSEQ multiplex PCR, and its TCRdb copy is limited to in-frame clones, with some not included. Of 25,000 to 30,000 clones detected, roughly four fifths appear once; the ten largest clones hold 25% to 30%. This specimen was CD4+ or CD8+ T cells sorted from blood, taken in a trial of the OX40 agonist ivuxolimab. The origin of the receptors is an adult with an advanced solid tumor such as melanoma, head and neck, liver or kidney cancer.

This clone was picked up a small number of times. This sequence joins TRBV4-1 and TRBJ2-3; 8 bases are a match to TRBD2. Germline loops: CDR1 MGHRA, CDR2 YSYEKL. Trimming at V came to 3 bases and at J to 0 bases, leaving 5 bases not matched to a gene. The CDR3 contains 16 residues. The CDR3 region is CASSQESSGSTDTQYF. The CDR3 region has the DNA TGCGCCAGCAGCCAGGAATCTAGCGGGAGCACAGATACGCAGTATTTT.

The J gene is TRBJ2-7, the V gene TRBV4-1; possibly TRBD1 for D (6 bases). The germline V gene has CDR1 MGHRA and CDR2 YSYEKL. This CDR3 contains 14 residues. Trimming pared 4 bases from V and 3 bases from J, leaving 13 bases between. Here the CDR3 reads CASSPRDTLYEQYF. In nucleotides, the CDR3 is TGCGCCAGCAGCCCCCGGGACACCCTCTACGAGCAGTACTTC.

J is TRBJ2-4 and V is TRBV28; a weak D match, TRBD2 (5 bases). V was clipped by 3 bases and J by 10 bases, with 16 bases between them. The CDR3 runs 14 residues. The germline V gene encodes CDR1 MDHEN and CDR2 SYDVKM. The CDR3 DNA sequence: TGTGCCAGCAGTTTGATGGAGGAACTGGGGATTCAGTACTTC. It specifies CASSLMEELGIQYF.

The V and J genes are TRBV11-1 and TRBJ2-7; D is possibly TRBD1 or TRBD2 (6 bases each). Germline CDR1 SGHAT, CDR2 FQDESV (reference sequence). Trimming removed 1 base at V and 2 bases at J, with 18 bases between. This CDR3 has 17 residues. The CDR3 bases are TGTGCCAGCAGCTTAGGAGAATACGGGGGCTTTGCCTACGAGCAGTACTTC. Encoded protein: CASSLGEYGGFAYEQYF.

V and J are TRBV9 and TRBJ2-1, with TRBD1 matching 7 bases. The CDR3 contains 13 residues. V lost 0 bases and J lost 7; bases outside the gene matches: 1. CDR1 SGDLS and CDR2 YYNGEE come from the germline V gene. CDR3 nucleotide sequence: TGTGCCAGCAGCGTAGGGGACAGAAATGAGCAGTTCTTC. This sequence encodes CASSVGDRNEQFF.

CDR3 nucleotides: TGTGCCAGCAGCCTGGACGGGCAGGCTGCCGGCTACACCTTC. The encoded protein is CASSLDGQAAGYTF. The V gene is TRBV5-6, the J gene TRBJ1-2, with D uncertain. The V and J ends lost 4 bases and 8 bases respectively, with 18 bases between them. This CDR3 is 14 amino acids long. Per germline, CDR1 SGHDT and CDR2 YYEEEE.

This clone was seen only a few times. The chain is built from TRBV7-9 and TRBJ2-1; D unresolved. The CDR3 spans 13 residues. CDR1 is SEHNR and CDR2 is FQNEAQ in the germline V gene (reference sequence). Trimming pared 1 base from V and 4 bases from J, leaving 5 bases between. In DNA form, the CDR3 reads TGTGCCAGCAGCTTAGGGCTTTACAATGAGCAGTTCTTC. This gives the protein CASSLGLYNEQFF.

The chain links TRBV9 to TRBJ2-2; TRBD2 matches 13 bases. This CDR3 contains 17 residues. J was trimmed by 5 bases and V by 4 bases; bases with no gene match: 8. Germline V gene sequence: CDR1 SGDLS, CDR2 YYNGEE. The CDR3 DNA is TGTGCCAGCAGCAGAGGAGGGGGACTAGCGGGAACCGGGGAGCTGTTTTTT. This encodes CASSRGGGLAGTGELFF.

This chain uses TRBV9 with TRBJ2-5; 8 bases are shared with TRBD1. CDR1 SGDLS and CDR2 YYNGEE come from the germline V gene. The CDR3 covers 14 residues. The junction had 3 bases not matched to a gene; V was cut back by 4 bases and J by 1 base. Here the CDR3 DNA reads TGTGCCAGCAGCCAAGGACAGGGCCAAGAGACCCAGTACTTC. This sequence encodes CASSQGQGQETQYF.

V is TRBV7-9 and J is TRBJ1-5, with unresolved D. V was trimmed by 1 base and J by 4 bases, leaving 14 bases between them. This CDR3 is 16 amino acids long. The germline V gene encodes CDR1 SEHNR and CDR2 FQNEAQ (reference sequence). Here the CDR3 reads CASSLGRGSGNQPQHF. DNA of the CDR3: TGTGCCAGCAGCTTAGGCCGCGGGTCTGGTAATCAGCCCCAGCATTTT.

The chain joins TRBV5-4 to TRBJ2-7, with D hard to call. Germline lookup yields CDR1 SGHNT and CDR2 YYREEE (reference sequence). V lost 2 bases, J lost 2 bases, and 8 bases lay in between. The CDR3 spans 13 residues. Here the CDR3 reads CASSFGRAYEQYF. DNA of the CDR3: TGTGCCAGCAGCTTTGGCAGAGCCTACGAGCAGTACTTC.

This clone was seen at least ten times. The V gene is TRBV16, the J gene TRBJ1-4; TRBD1 is a possible D gene (5 bases). Trimming shortened V by 2 bases and J by 8 bases, and 12 bases separated the two germline ends. The CDR3 length is 14 residues. Germline loops: CDR1 KGHSY, CDR2 FQNENV. CDR3 sequence: CASSQGSGKEKLFF. DNA of the CDR3: TGTGCCAGCAGCCAAGGGTCAGGGAAGGAAAAACTGTTTTTT.

The CDR3 protein is CAWTRDSNPYNEQFF. CDR3 DNA: TGTGCCTGGACCCGGGACAGCAACCCTTACAATGAGCAGTTCTTC. The chain combines TRBV30 with TRBJ2-1; 7 bases line up with TRBD1. Unmatched junction bases numbered 10, after V lost 4 bases and J lost 4 bases. In germline, CDR1 is GTSNPN, CDR2 SVGIG (reference sequence). The CDR3 is made up of 15 amino acids.

This rearrangement joins TRBV9 to TRBJ2-3, with no clear D. The length of the CDR3 is 14 residues. V lost 0 bases to trimming and J lost 1 base, with 6 bases between them. Germline V gene data show CDR1 as SGDLS and CDR2 as YYNGEE. The CDR3 coding sequence is TGTGCCAGCAGCGTAGGTATAGGCACAGATACGCAGTATTTT. Protein sequence: CASSVGIGTDTQYF.

J is TRBJ2-1 and V is TRBV30; D call uncertain. There are 13 residues in the CDR3. Germline CDR1 reads GTSNPN; CDR2 reads SVGIG (reference sequence). The germline V and J ends were trimmed by 2 bases and 7 bases, with 12 bases remaining between them. DNA for the CDR3: TGTGCCTGGAGTCCCGATGCCCTTAATGAGCAGTTCTTC. It yields the protein CAWSPDALNEQFF.

The chain employs TRBV27 and TRBJ2-1, with D perhaps being TRBD1 or TRBD2 (5 bases each). The germline V and J ends were trimmed by 10 bases and 8 bases, with 15 bases remaining between them. From germline, CDR1 is MNHEY and CDR2 SMNVEV (reference sequence). The CDR3 runs 12 residues. In nucleotides, the CDR3 is TGTGCCACGGGCTTCGGGGCTCATGAGCAGTTCTTC. This gives the protein CATGFGAHEQFF.

This clone showed up just a few times. The rearrangement joins TRBV2 to TRBJ2-2; 10 positions match TRBD1. The V and J ends lost 7 bases and 6 bases, in that order; junction bases with no gene match: 8. CDR1 SNHLY and CDR2 FYNNEI come from the germline V gene. There are 15 residues in the CDR3. The CDR3 reads CASIDRGHRPGELFF. DNA for the CDR3: TGTGCCAGCATCGACAGGGGGCATCGCCCCGGGGAGCTGTTTTTT.

This clone was seen only a few times. The rearrangement joins TRBV18 to TRBJ1-5; TRBD1 matches 9 bases. The CDR3 covers 15 residues. The V gene's germline CDR1 is KGHSH and CDR2 LQKENI. The J segment lost 9 bases and the V segment lost 2 bases, leaving 8 bases of the junction unmatched. CDR3 nucleotide sequence: TGTGCCAGCTCACCAGGGACAGGGCCTTCGTCGCCCCAGCATTTT. The encoded protein is CASSPGTGPSSPQHF.